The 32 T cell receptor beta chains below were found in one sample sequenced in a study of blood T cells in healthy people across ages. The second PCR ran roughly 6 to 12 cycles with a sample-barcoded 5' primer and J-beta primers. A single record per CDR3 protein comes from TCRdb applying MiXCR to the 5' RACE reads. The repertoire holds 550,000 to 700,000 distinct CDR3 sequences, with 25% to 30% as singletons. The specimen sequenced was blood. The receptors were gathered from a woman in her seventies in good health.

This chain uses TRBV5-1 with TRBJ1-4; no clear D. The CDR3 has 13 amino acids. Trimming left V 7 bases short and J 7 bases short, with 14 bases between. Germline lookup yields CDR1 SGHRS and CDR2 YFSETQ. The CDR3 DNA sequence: TGCGCCAGCCGGATGCGCGATGGTGAAAAACTGTTTTTT. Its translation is CASRMRDGEKLFF.

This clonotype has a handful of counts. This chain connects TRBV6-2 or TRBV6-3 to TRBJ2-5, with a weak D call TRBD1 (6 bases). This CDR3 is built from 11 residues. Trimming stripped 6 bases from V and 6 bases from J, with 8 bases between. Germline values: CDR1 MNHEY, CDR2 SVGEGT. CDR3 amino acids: CASSWGQTQYF. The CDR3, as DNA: TGTGCCAGCAGCTGGGGGCAGACCCAGTACTTC.

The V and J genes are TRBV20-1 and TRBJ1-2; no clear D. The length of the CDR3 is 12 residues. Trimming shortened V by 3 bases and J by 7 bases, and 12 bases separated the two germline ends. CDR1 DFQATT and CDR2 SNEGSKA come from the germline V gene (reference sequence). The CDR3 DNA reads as TGCAGTGCTAGTACCACCTGGGGTGGCTACACCTTC. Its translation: CSASTTWGGYTF.

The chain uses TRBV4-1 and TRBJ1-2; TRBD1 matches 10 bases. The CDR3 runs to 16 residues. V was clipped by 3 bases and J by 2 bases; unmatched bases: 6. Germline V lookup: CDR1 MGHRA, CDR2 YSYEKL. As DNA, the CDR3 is TGCGCCAGCAGCCAGACAGGGGGCCTTGGAAACTATGGCTACACCTTC. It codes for CASSQTGGLGNYGYTF.

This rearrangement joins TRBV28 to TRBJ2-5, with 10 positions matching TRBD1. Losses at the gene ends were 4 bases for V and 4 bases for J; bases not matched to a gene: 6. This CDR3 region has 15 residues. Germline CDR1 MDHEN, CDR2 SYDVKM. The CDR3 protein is CASSSRTGGRETQYF. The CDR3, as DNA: TGTGCCAGCAGTTCCCGGACAGGGGGGAGAGAGACCCAGTACTTC.

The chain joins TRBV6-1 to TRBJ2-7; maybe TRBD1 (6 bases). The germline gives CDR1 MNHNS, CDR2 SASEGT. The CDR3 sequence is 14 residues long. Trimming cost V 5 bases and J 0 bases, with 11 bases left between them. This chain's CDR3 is CASSRQDSSYEQYF. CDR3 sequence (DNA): TGTGCCAGCAGTCGCCAGGACAGCTCCTACGAGCAGTACTTC.

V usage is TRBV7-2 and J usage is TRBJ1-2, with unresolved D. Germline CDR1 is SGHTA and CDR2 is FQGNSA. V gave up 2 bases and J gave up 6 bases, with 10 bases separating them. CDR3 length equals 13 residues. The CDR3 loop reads CASSLWTVDGYTF. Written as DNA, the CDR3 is TGTGCCAGCAGCTTATGGACGGTGGATGGCTACACCTTC.

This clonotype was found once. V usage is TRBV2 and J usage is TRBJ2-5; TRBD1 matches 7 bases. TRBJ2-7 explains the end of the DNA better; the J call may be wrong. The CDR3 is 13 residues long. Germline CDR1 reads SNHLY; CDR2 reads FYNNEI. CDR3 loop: CASSGDRRYEQYF. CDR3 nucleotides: TGTGCCAGCAGTGGGGACAGAAGATACGAGCAGTACTTC.

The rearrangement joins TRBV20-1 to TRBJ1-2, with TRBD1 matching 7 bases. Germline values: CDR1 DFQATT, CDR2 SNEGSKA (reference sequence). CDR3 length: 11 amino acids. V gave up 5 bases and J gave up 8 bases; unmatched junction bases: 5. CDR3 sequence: CSALWGQGYTF. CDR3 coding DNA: TGCAGTGCTCTCTGGGGACAGGGCTACACCTTC.

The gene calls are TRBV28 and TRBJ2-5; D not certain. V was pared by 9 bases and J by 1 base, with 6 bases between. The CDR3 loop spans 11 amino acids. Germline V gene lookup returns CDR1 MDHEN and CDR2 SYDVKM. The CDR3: CASHGQETQYF. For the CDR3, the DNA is TGTGCCAGTCACGGCCAAGAGACCCAGTACTTC.

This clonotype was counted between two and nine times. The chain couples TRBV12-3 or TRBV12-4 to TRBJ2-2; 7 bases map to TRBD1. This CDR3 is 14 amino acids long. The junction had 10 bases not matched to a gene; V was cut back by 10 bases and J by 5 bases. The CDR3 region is CATTPGQHTGELFF. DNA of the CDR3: TGTGCCACCACTCCGGGACAGCATACCGGGGAGCTGTTTTTT.

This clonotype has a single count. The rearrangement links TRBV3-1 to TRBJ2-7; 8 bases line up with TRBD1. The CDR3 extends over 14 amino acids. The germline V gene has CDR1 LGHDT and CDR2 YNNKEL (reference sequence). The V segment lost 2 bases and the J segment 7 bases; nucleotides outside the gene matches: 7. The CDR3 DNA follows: TGTGCCAGCAGCCAATGGGGACAGGTGAGGGAGCAGTACTTC. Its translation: CASSQWGQVREQYF.

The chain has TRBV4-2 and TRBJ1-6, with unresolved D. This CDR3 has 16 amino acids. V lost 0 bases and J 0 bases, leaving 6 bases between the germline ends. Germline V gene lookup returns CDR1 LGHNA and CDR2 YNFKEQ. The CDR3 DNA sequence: TGTGCCAGCAGCCAAGATCGGAGCTCCTATAATTCACCCCTCCACTTT. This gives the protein CASSQDRSSYNSPLHF.

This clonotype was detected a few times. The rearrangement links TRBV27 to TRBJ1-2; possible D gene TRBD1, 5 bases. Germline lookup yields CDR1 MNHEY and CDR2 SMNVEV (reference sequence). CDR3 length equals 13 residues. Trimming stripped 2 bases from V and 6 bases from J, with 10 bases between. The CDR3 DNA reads TGTGCCAGCAGTTTAGTGGGGCTGGATGGCTACACCTTC. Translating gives CASSLVGLDGYTF.

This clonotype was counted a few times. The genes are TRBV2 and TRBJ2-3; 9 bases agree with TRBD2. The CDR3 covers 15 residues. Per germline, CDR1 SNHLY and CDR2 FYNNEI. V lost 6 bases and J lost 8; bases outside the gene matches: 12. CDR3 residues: CASRRTAGGPLTQYF. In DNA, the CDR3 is TGTGCCAGCAGGAGGACGGCGGGGGGGCCTCTTACGCAGTATTTT.

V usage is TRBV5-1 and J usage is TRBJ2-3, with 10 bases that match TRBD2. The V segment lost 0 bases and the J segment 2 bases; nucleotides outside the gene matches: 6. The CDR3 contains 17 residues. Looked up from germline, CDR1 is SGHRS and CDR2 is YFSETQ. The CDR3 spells CASSLGLAGAYTDTQYF. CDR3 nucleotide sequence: TGCGCCAGCAGCTTGGGCCTAGCGGGGGCCTACACAGATACGCAGTATTTT.

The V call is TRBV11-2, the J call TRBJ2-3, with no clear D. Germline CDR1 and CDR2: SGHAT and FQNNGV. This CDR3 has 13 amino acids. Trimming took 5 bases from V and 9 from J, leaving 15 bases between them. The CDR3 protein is CASSARTAGTQYF. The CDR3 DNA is TGTGCCAGCAGCGCGAGAACGGCCGGGACGCAGTATTTT.

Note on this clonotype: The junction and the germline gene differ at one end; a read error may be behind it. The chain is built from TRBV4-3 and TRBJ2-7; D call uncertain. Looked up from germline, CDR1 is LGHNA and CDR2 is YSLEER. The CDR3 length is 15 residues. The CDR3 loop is CASCQALGRLYEQYF. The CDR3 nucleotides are TGCGCCAGCTGCCAGGCTCTTGGCAGACTCTACGAGCAGTACTTC.

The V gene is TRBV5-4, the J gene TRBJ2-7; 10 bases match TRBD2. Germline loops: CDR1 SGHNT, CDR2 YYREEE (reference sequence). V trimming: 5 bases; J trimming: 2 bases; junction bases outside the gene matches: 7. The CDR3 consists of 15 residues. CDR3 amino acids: CASREQRGGPYEQYF. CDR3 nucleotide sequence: TGTGCCAGCAGGGAACAGCGGGGGGGACCCTACGAGCAGTACTTC.

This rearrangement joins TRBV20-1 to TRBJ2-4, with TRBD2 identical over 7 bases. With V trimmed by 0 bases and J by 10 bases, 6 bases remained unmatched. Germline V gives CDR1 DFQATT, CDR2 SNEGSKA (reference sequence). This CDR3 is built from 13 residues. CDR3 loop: CSARDVGEGIQYF. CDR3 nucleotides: TGCAGTGCTAGAGATGTGGGGGAGGGTATTCAGTACTTC.

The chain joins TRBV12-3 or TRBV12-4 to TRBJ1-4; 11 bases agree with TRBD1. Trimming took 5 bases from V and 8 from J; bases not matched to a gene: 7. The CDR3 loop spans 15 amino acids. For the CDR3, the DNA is TGTGCCAGCAGTCCGGACAGGGGGCGCAGGGAAAAACTGTTTTTT. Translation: CASSPDRGRREKLFF.

DNA for the CDR3: TGTGCCAGCAGCCTTAGGGCACCAACTAATGAAAAACTGTTTTTT. Translation gives CASSLRAPTNEKLFF. The rearrangement links TRBV3-1 to TRBJ1-4; D call uncertain. Trimming pared 4 bases from V and 0 bases from J, leaving 9 bases between. Germline V CDR1 and CDR2: LGHDT, YNNKEL (reference sequence). The CDR3 length is 15 residues.

The CDR3 DNA follows: TGTGCCACCAGCAGAGAACTAGCGTGGGGAGCGGAGACCCAGTACTTC. Protein: CATSRELAWGAETQYF. V and J are TRBV15 and TRBJ2-5; 7 bases are shared with TRBD2. CDR3 size: 16 residues. Germline V gives CDR1 LNHNV, CDR2 YYDKDF (reference sequence). V was clipped by 0 bases and J by 5 bases; unmatched bases: 9.

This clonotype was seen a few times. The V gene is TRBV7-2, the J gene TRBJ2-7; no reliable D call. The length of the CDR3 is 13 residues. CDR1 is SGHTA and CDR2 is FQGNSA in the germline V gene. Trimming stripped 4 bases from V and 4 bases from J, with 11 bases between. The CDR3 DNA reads TGTGCCAGCAGCTCTGACGGTGGGTACGAGCAGTACTTC. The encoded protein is CASSSDGGYEQYF.

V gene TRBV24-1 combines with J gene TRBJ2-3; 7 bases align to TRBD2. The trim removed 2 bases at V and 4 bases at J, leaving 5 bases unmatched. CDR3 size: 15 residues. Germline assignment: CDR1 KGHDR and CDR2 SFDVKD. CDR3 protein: CATSDSRGSADTQYF. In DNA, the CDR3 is TGTGCCACCAGTGATTCGCGGGGGAGCGCAGATACGCAGTATTTT.

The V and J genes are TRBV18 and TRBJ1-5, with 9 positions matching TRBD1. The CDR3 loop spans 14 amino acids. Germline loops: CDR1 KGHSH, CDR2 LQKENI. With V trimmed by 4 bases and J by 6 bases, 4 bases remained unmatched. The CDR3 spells CASSQQGAGQPQHF. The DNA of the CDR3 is TGTGCCAGCTCACAACAGGGGGCTGGTCAGCCCCAGCATTTT.

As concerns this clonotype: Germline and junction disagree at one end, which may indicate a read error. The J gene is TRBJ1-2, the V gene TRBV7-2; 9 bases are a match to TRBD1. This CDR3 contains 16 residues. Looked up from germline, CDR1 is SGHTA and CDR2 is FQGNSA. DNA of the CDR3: TGTGCCAGCAGCTTAGTTGGGACAGGGAGGGACTATGGCCACACCTTC. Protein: CASSLVGTGRDYGHTF. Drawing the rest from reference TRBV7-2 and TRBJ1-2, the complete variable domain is GAGVSQSPSNKVTEKGKDVELRCDPISGHTALYWYRQSLGQGLEFLIYFQGNSAPDKSGLPSDRFSAERTGGSVSTLTIQRTQQEDSAVYLCASSLVGTGRDYGHTFGSGTRLTVV.

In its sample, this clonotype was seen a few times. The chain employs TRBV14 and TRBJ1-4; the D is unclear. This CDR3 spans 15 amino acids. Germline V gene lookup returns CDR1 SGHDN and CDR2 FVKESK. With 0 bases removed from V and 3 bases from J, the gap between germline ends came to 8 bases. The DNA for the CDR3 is TGTGCCAGCAGCCAAGATTTAGCAGCTAATGAAAAACTGTTTTTT. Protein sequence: CASSQDLAANEKLFF.

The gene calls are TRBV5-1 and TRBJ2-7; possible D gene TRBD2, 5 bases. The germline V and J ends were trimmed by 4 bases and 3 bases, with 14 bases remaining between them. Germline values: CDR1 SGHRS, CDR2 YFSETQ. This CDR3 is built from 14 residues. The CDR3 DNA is TGCGCCAGCAGCCCCGCCGGGGTGCTCTACGAGCAGTACTTC. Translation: CASSPAGVLYEQYF.

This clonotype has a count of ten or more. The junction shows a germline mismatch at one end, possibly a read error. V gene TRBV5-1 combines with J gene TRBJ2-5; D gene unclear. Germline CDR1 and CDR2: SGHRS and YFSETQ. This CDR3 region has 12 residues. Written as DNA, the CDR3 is TGTGCCAGCAGCGCCGACCAAGAGACCCAGTACTTC. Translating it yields CASSADQETQYF.

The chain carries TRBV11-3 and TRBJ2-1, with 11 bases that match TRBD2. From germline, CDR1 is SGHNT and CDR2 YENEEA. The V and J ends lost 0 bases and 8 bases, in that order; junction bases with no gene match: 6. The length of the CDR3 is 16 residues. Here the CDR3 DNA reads TGTGCCAGCAGCTTAGATGTAGCGGGGGGGCGATATGAGCAGTTCTTC. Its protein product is CASSLDVAGGRYEQFF.

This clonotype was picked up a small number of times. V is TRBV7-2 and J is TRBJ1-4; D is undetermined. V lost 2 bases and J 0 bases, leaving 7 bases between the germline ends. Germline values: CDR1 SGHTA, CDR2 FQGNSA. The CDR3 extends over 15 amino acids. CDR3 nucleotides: TGTGCCAGCAGCTTAATGGGTACAACTAATGAAAAACTGTTTTTT. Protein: CASSLMGTTNEKLFF.